Listed here are 22 T cell receptor beta chains from one sample, sequenced in a study of T cells in Graves' hyperthyroidism and ophthalmopathy. The investigators amplified TCR beta CDR3 regions from RNA transcripts. First-round RT-PCR of the TCR CDR3 relied on the HTBI primer set. A single record per CDR3 protein comes from TCRdb applying MiXCR to the multiplex PCR reads. Of around 520,000 distinct CDR3 sequences in the sample, approximately 15% were seen once. Input material: blood. These receptors all stem from a woman under 30 with Graves' hyperthyroidism.

This clonotype has a count of ten or more. The V call is TRBV9, the J call TRBJ2-3; TRBD2 matches 9 bases. CDR3 size: 15 residues. The germline V gene encodes CDR1 SGDLS and CDR2 YYNGEE. Trimming removed 3 bases from V and 3 bases from J; junction bases left unmatched: 5. DNA for the CDR3: TGTGCCAGCAGCGGTAGCGGGAGCGTGACAGATACGCAGTATTTT. Translating gives CASSGSGSVTDTQYF.

As for this clonotype: A much larger clone differs by one base, so this may be a read error. The chain joins TRBV6-9 to TRBJ2-1; 7 bases map to TRBD2. The CDR3 runs to 17 residues. The germline V gene has CDR1 MNHGY and CDR2 SVAAGI. This chain's CDR3 is CASGYPGGGSSYNEQFF. CDR3 DNA: TGTGCCAGCGGTTACCCCGGGGGAGGGAGCTCCTACAATGAGCAGTTCTTC.

J is TRBJ2-5 and V is TRBV9; no definite D call. From germline, CDR1 is SGDLS and CDR2 YYNGEE. With 4 bases removed from V and 4 bases from J, the gap between germline ends came to 11 bases. This CDR3 has 13 residues. The CDR3: CASSPDPLETQYF. The CDR3 bases are TGTGCCAGCAGCCCGGACCCCCTAGAGACCCAGTACTTC.

The chain is built from TRBV12-5 and TRBJ2-7; TRBD1 matches at 10 bases. The CDR3 sequence is 16 residues long. From germline, CDR1 is LGHNT and CDR2 FRNRAP. Unmatched junction bases numbered 4, after V lost 0 bases and J lost 2 bases. CDR3: CASGLVLDRGPYEQYV. CDR3 nucleotides: TGTGCTAGTGGTTTGGTTCTAGACAGGGGGCCCTACGAGCAGTACGTC.

This clonotype was recorded at least ten times. This rearrangement joins TRBV10-3 to TRBJ2-7, with 7 positions matching TRBD2. The germline gives CDR1 ENHRY, CDR2 SYGVKD. There are 15 residues in the CDR3. Unmatched junction bases numbered 10, after V lost 8 bases and J lost 0 bases. The CDR3 loop is CAIGTIKRSSYEQYV. The CDR3, as DNA: TGTGCCATCGGGACTATCAAGAGGAGCTCCTACGAGCAGTACGTC.

Only a few counts were recorded for this clonotype. The rearrangement links TRBV18 to TRBJ2-7; 9 bases are a match to TRBD1. This CDR3 contains 15 residues. The germline CDR1 and CDR2 sequences are KGHSH and LQKENI. V dropped 4 bases and J dropped 2; count of bases not matched to a gene: 6. The CDR3, as DNA: TGTGCCAGCTCACAACGGACAGGGGAACCCTACGAGCAGTACTTC. Translation: CASSQRTGEPYEQYF.

This clonotype was observed at least ten times. V and J are TRBV30 and TRBJ2-2, with 13 bases identical to TRBD2. Germline values: CDR1 GTSNPN, CDR2 SVGIG (reference sequence). The CDR3 sequence is 16 residues long. Unmatched junction bases numbered 6, after V lost 5 bases and J lost 3 bases. In DNA form, the CDR3 reads TGTGCCTGGTACAAGGGACTAGCGGGATACACCGGGGAGCTGTTTTTT. Protein product: CAWYKGLAGYTGELFF.

This clonotype was picked up many times. The rearrangement joins TRBV11-2 to TRBJ2-1; D unresolved. The germline CDR1 and CDR2 sequences are SGHAT and FQNNGV. Trimming took 0 bases from V and 4 from J, leaving 13 bases between them. The CDR3 is 16 amino acids. The CDR3 protein is CASSLDRVQTYNEQFF. The CDR3, as DNA: TGTGCCAGCAGCTTAGATCGGGTTCAAACTTACAATGAGCAGTTCTTC.

This clonotype was counted many times. This rearrangement joins TRBV11-2 to TRBJ2-1, with TRBD1 matching 8 bases. CDR1 and CDR2 (germline): SGHAT, FQNNGV. The CDR3 runs to 16 residues. Trimming took 0 bases from V and 1 from J; bases not matched to a gene: 2. The CDR3 DNA follows: TGTGCCAGCAGCTTAGAAGGACAGGGTTCCTACAATGAGCAGTTCTTC. It yields the protein CASSLEGQGSYNEQFF.

The rearrangement uses TRBV27 and TRBJ2-1; TRBD2 might be the D (6 bases). Per the germline V gene, CDR1 is MNHEY and CDR2 is SMNVEV (reference sequence). The CDR3 loop spans 14 amino acids. With 3 bases removed from V and 15 bases from J, the gap between germline ends came to 21 bases. The CDR3 coding sequence is TGTGCCAGCAGTTTGTTTGGGGAGGCTACTAGGCCGTTCTTC. This sequence encodes CASSLFGEATRPFF.

This clonotype has ten or more counts. The chain carries TRBV20-1 and TRBJ2-1; D might be TRBD2 (6 bases). The germline V gene has CDR1 DFQATT and CDR2 SNEGSKA (reference sequence). This CDR3 region has 16 residues. Trimming removed 4 bases from V and 4 bases from J, with 20 bases in between. CDR3 in DNA: TGCAGTGCTACTGACGCACTAGCTCATATTTACAATGAGCAGTTCTTC. This codes for CSATDALAHIYNEQFF.

This clonotype was counted between two and nine times. The chain has TRBV9 and TRBJ2-2, with D possibly TRBD2 on 6 matching bases. The V end lost 0 bases, the J end lost 10 bases, and 10 bases lay between the germline ends. The CDR3 runs 13 residues. CDR1 and CDR2 (germline): SGDLS, YYNGEE. DNA of the CDR3: TGTGCCAGCAGCGTAGCAGTGCGGGAGGAGCTGTTTTTT. This gives the protein CASSVAVREELFF. Variable domain in full (rest from reference TRBV9 and TRBJ2-2): DSGVTQTPKHLITATGQRVTLRCSPRSGDLSVYWYQQSLDQGLQFLIQYYNGEERAKGNILERFSAQQFPDLHSELNLSSLELGDSALYFCASSVAVREELFFGEGSRLTVL.

This clonotype has only a few counts. The rearrangement joins TRBV5-1 to TRBJ2-3; D possibly matches TRBD1 or TRBD2 (5 bases each). The V end lost 4 bases, the J end lost 0 bases, and 27 bases lay between the germline ends. Germline CDR1 SGHRS, CDR2 YFSETQ. This CDR3 is built from 20 residues. CDR3 sequence reads: CASSPSPGRAHNPSTDTQYF. The CDR3, as DNA: TGCGCCAGCAGCCCATCACCGGGACGCGCGCACAATCCTAGCACAGATACGCAGTATTTT. Combining the CDR3 with reference TRBV5-1 and TRBJ2-3 gives the whole variable domain KAGVTQTPRYLIKTRGQQVTLSCSPISGHRSVSWYQQTPGQGLQFLFEYFSETQRNKGNFPGRFSGRQFSNSRSEMNVSTLELGDSALYLCASSPSPGRAHNPSTDTQYFGPGTRLTVL.

The chain joins TRBV3-1 to TRBJ2-3; 11 bases map to TRBD2. The CDR3 is 17 residues long. Germline trimming cut 4 bases from V and 7 bases from J; bases unmatched to any gene: 13. Looked up from germline, CDR1 is LGHDT and CDR2 is YNNKEL (reference sequence). The CDR3 nucleotides are TGTGCCAGCAGCCGAAATAGCGGGAGGGCCTCTGGTTATACGCAGTATTTT. Translated: CASSRNSGRASGYTQYF.

This clonotype was seen repeatedly, ten times or more. J is TRBJ1-1 and V is TRBV25-1; unclear D gene. CDR3 length: 15 amino acids. V lost 5 bases and J lost 2, with 15 bases in between. Germline loops: CDR1 MGHDK, CDR2 SYGVNS. The CDR3 coding sequence is TGTGCCAGCAGTACCCTGGCACAGCTCAACACTGAAGCTTTCTTT. The encoded protein is CASSTLAQLNTEAFF. Together with reference TRBV25-1 and TRBJ1-1, the CDR3 gives the full variable domain: EADIYQTPRYLVIGTGKKITLECSQTMGHDKMYWYQQDPGMELHLIHYSYGVNSTEKGDLSSESTVSRIRTEHFPLTLESARPSHTSQYLCASSTLAQLNTEAFFGQGTRLTVV.

In its sample, this clonotype was seen many times. V usage is TRBV3-1 and J usage is TRBJ1-2, with D maybe TRBD1 (6 bases). The germline V gene has CDR1 LGHDT and CDR2 YNNKEL (reference sequence). The V end lost 6 bases, the J end lost 8 bases, and 16 bases lay between the germline ends. The CDR3 totals 13 residues. The CDR3 nucleotides are TGTGCCAGCAGTCCCAGGGACAAGAGGGGCTACACCTTC. It encodes CASSPRDKRGYTF.

This clonotype was found many times. This chain links TRBV11-3 with TRBJ2-4; the match to TRBD1 covers 8 bases. Germline assignment: CDR1 SGHNT and CDR2 YENEEA. CDR3 length equals 13 residues. The V gene end was trimmed by 5 bases and the J gene end by 6 bases; junction bases not matched to a gene: 3. The CDR3 DNA sequence: TGTGCCAGCAGCGGAACAGGGGGAAACATTCAGTACTTC. Residues: CASSGTGGNIQYF.

This clonotype was seen more than once but under ten times. The V and J genes are TRBV5-1 and TRBJ1-2; 7 bases map to TRBD1. Germline V gene sequence: CDR1 SGHRS, CDR2 YFSETQ. The CDR3 is 13 amino acids. Trimming at V came to 4 bases and at J to 6 bases, leaving 6 bases not matched to a gene. In DNA, the CDR3 is TGCGCCAGCAGCATACGACAGGGCGATGGCTACACCTTC. It codes for CASSIRQGDGYTF.

The CDR3: CASSVGDEVRRKMATTF. The CDR3 DNA follows: TGTGCCAGCAGCGTCGGGGACGAGGTGAGGCGTAAGATGGCTACAACCTTC. The chain couples TRBV9 to TRBJ1-2, with D possibly TRBD1 on 5 matching bases. The germline gives CDR1 SGDLS, CDR2 YYNGEE. V was pared by 2 bases and J by 14 bases, with 31 bases between. This CDR3 spans 17 amino acids.

This clonotype has a count of ten or more. The V gene is TRBV11-3, the J gene TRBJ1-4, with no clear D. Looked up from germline, CDR1 is SGHNT and CDR2 is YENEEA. The CDR3 length is 14 residues. V shed 3 bases and J shed 10 bases, with 15 bases lying between them. DNA for the CDR3: TGTGCCAGCAGCTTCTCATACGAAGGCGGAAAACTGTTTTTT. Its translation: CASSFSYEGGKLFF.

This clonotype was counted many times. The V and J genes are TRBV6-5 and TRBJ2-2; D is undetermined. Germline V CDR1 and CDR2: MNHEY, SVGAGI. The CDR3 is made up of 15 amino acids. V gave up 2 bases and J gave up 0 bases, with 7 bases separating them. DNA for the CDR3: TGTGCCAGCAGTTACGTGGGCGCGAACACCGGGGAGCTGTTTTTT. Translation gives CASSYVGANTGELFF.

The chain uses TRBV16 and TRBJ1-2, with TRBD1 as a possible D gene (5 bases). The CDR3 runs 14 residues. Trimming cost V 0 bases and J 5 bases, with 10 bases left between them. CDR1 and CDR2 from the germline V gene are KGHSY and FQNENV. The CDR3 region has the DNA TGTGCCAGCAGCCAATCCCGGGAGGGGTATGGCTACACCTTC. The encoded protein is CASSQSREGYGYTF.